Listed below are T cell receptor beta chains from one sample, sequenced in a study of shared T cell receptors in the human thymus. TCRdb's table, derived via immunoSEQ multiplex PCR, lists solely in-frame clones and lacks some. The sample records roughly 560,000 clones, about four fifths being singletons. These sequences were also reported in another study, on human thymus T cells.

Sequenced sample: thymocytes. The origin of the receptors is a boy less than two years old with a congenital heart defect. The CDR3 runs from the conserved cysteine through the conserved F or W. Fields, in order: V gene, clone size, D gene, J gene, CDR3 DNA, CDR3 protein. A D gene is named only where the DNA matches it firmly. Not every row has a clone size; where given, it reads once, few, many or a size class.

v_gene: TRBV29-1; abundance: NA; d_gene: TRBD1; j_gene: TRBJ2-1; CDR3nt: TGCAGCGCCCCGGGACAGGAAGACAATGAGCAGTTCTTC; CDR3aa: CSAPGQEDNEQFF
v_gene: TRBV27; abundance: NA; d_gene: TRBD1; j_gene: TRBJ2-2; CDR3nt: TGTGCCAGCAGTTCGGGACAGGGAGCGGTCACCGGGGAGCTGTTTTTT; CDR3aa: CASSSGQGAVTGELFF
v_gene: TRBV7-2; abundance: NA; d_gene: NA; j_gene: TRBJ2-7; CDR3nt: TGTGCCAGCAGCCCCGTTCTAGGAGGTTACGAGCAGTACTTC; CDR3aa: CASSPVLGGYEQYF
v_gene: TRBV28; abundance: NA; d_gene: TRBD1; j_gene: TRBJ1-5; CDR3nt: TGTGCCACAGGGGACAGCTTCTATCAGCCCCAGCATTTT; CDR3aa: CATGDSFYQPQHF
v_gene: TRBV5-6; abundance: few; d_gene: NA; j_gene: TRBJ1-1; CDR3nt: TGTGCCAGCAGCTTCCAAGCACACAGAAATGAAGCTTTCTTT; CDR3aa: CASSFQAHRNEAFF
v_gene: TRBV25-1; abundance: NA; d_gene: TRBD1; j_gene: TRBJ1-4; CDR3nt: TGTGCCAGCAGTGAGTCGCGGACAGGGGGCGGTGAAAAACTGTTTTTT; CDR3aa: CASSESRTGGGEKLFF
v_gene: TRBV7-2; abundance: NA; d_gene: TRBD2; j_gene: TRBJ2-7; CDR3nt: TGTGCCAGCAGCACCGGGACTAGCGGGAGTTGCGAGCAGTACTTC; CDR3aa: CASSTGTSGSCEQYF
v_gene: TRBV29-1; abundance: NA; d_gene: NA; j_gene: TRBJ2-1; CDR3nt: TGCAGCGATTGGGACTGGAGGATTAATGAGCAGTTCTTC; CDR3aa: CSDWDWRINEQFF
v_gene: TRBV27; abundance: NA; d_gene: TRBD2; j_gene: TRBJ2-4; CDR3nt: TGTGCCAGCAGTAGTAGCGGGTTAGCCAAAAACATTCAGTACTTC; CDR3aa: CASSSSGLAKNIQYF
v_gene: TRBV7-8; abundance: NA; d_gene: TRBD1; j_gene: TRBJ1-1; CDR3nt: TGTGCCAGCAGCGCCGGACAGGGTTTGAACACTGAAGCTTTCTTT; CDR3aa: CASSAGQGLNTEAFF
v_gene: TRBV7-8; abundance: NA; d_gene: NA; j_gene: TRBJ1-2; CDR3nt: TGTGCCAGCAGCTACAGGACGCTGAATGACTATGGCTACACCTTC; CDR3aa: CASSYRTLNDYGYTF
v_gene: TRBV25-1; abundance: NA; d_gene: NA; j_gene: TRBJ1-5; CDR3nt: TGTGCCAGCAGTGACAGCCCACAGGGTGACAATAGCAATCAGCCCCAGCATTTT; CDR3aa: CASSDSPQGDNSNQPQHF
v_gene: TRBV28; abundance: NA; d_gene: TRBD1; j_gene: TRBJ2-6; CDR3nt: TGTGCCAGCAGGTACAGGGGTCGGACTGGGGCCAACGTCCTGACTTTC; CDR3aa: CASRYRGRTGANVLTF
v_gene: TRBV28; abundance: NA; d_gene: NA; j_gene: TRBJ1-1; CDR3nt: TGTGCCAGCAGTCCCGGCGAAGACAGTGAAGCTTTCTTT; CDR3aa: CASSPGEDSEAFF
v_gene: TRBV5-4; abundance: NA; d_gene: TRBD2; j_gene: TRBJ2-7; CDR3nt: TGTGCCAGCAGCTTGGGGGTCGGTAGCGGGAGGGGGCCCTTCTACGAGCAGTACTTC; CDR3aa: CASSLGVGSGRGPFYEQYF
v_gene: TRBV10-2; abundance: NA; d_gene: TRBD2; j_gene: TRBJ2-5; CDR3nt: TGCGCCACCCAAGAACTAGCGACGCGTGAGACCCAGTACTTC; CDR3aa: CATQELATRETQYF
v_gene: TRBV30; abundance: NA; d_gene: NA; j_gene: TRBJ2-3; CDR3nt: TGTGCCTGGAGTGTCCCTACAGGTAGCACAGATACGCAGTATTTT; CDR3aa: CAWSVPTGSTDTQYF
v_gene: TRBV5-6; abundance: few; d_gene: NA; j_gene: TRBJ1-1; CDR3nt: TGTGCCAGCAGCTCCTGGGCAGGGAACATGAACACTGAAGCTTTCTTT; CDR3aa: CASSSWAGNMNTEAFF
v_gene: TRBV7-9; abundance: NA; d_gene: TRBD1; j_gene: TRBJ2-1; CDR3nt: TGTGCCAGCAGCCCCCAACAGGGGGCGGATGAGCAGTTCTTC; CDR3aa: CASSPQQGADEQFF
v_gene: TRBV28; abundance: NA; d_gene: NA; j_gene: TRBJ1-4; CDR3nt: TGTGCCACCACCCGGACGGGGGAGATTAATGTATTTTTT; CDR3aa: CATTRTGEINVFF
v_gene: TRBV11-2; abundance: NA; d_gene: TRBD2; j_gene: TRBJ2-1; CDR3nt: TGTGCCAGCAGCTCACCTAACTTAGCGGGAGGGCCGGGGGAGCAGTTCTTC; CDR3aa: CASSSPNLAGGPGEQFF
v_gene: TRBV19; abundance: once; d_gene: TRBD2; j_gene: TRBJ2-7; CDR3nt: TGTGCCAGTACCGCCCGGACTAGCGGCCCCTCCGAGCAGTACTTC; CDR3aa: CASTARTSGPSEQYF
v_gene: TRBV7-6; abundance: NA; d_gene: NA; j_gene: TRBJ1-4; CDR3nt: TGTGCCAGCAGCTTACCTCCCCGGGGGAGTGAAAAACTGTTTTTT; CDR3aa: CASSLPPRGSEKLFF
v_gene: TRBV6-4; abundance: NA; d_gene: TRBD2; j_gene: TRBJ2-1; CDR3nt: TGTGCCAGCAGTGACTCGGGGCTAGCGGGGTTAAGGAATGAGCAGTTCTTC; CDR3aa: CASSDSGLAGLRNEQFF
v_gene: TRBV5-1; abundance: few; d_gene: TRBD1; j_gene: TRBJ2-5; CDR3nt: TGCGCCAGCAGCTTGTGGCAGGGGGCGAGGGAGACCCAGTACTTC; CDR3aa: CASSLWQGARETQYF
v_gene: TRBV4-3; abundance: NA; d_gene: TRBD1; j_gene: TRBJ1-2; CDR3nt: TGCGCCAGCAGCCACACCGAACCCGGGACAGGGAGCGGGGGCTACACCTTC; CDR3aa: CASSHTEPGTGSGGYTF
v_gene: TRBV6-5; abundance: NA; d_gene: NA; j_gene: TRBJ2-1; CDR3nt: TGTGCCAGCAGTTACGCGGGCCGGGTGGGGAATGAGCAGTTCTTC; CDR3aa: CASSYAGRVGNEQFF
v_gene: TRBV5-8; abundance: NA; d_gene: NA; j_gene: TRBJ1-5; CDR3nt: TGTGCCAGCAGCTTGAACAGGGTGCCTAGCAATCAGCCCCAGCATTTT; CDR3aa: CASSLNRVPSNQPQHF
v_gene: TRBV4-3; abundance: NA; d_gene: TRBD1; j_gene: TRBJ2-3; CDR3nt: TGCGCCAGCAGCCAAGATCACAGGGGGGGCACAGATACGCAGTATTTT; CDR3aa: CASSQDHRGGTDTQYF
v_gene: TRBV29-1; abundance: NA; d_gene: NA; j_gene: TRBJ2-3; CDR3nt: TGCAGCGTTGAACAGCTGCGGGAAGGGCAGTATTTT; CDR3aa: CSVEQLREGQYF
v_gene: TRBV9; abundance: NA; d_gene: TRBD2; j_gene: TRBJ2-3; CDR3nt: TGTGCCAGCAGCGCAAGGACTAGCGGCCAGGACGGGGATACGCAGTATTTT; CDR3aa: CASSARTSGQDGDTQYF
v_gene: TRBV27; abundance: NA; d_gene: NA; j_gene: TRBJ1-3; CDR3nt: TGTGCCAGCAGCCGAGGCAGGGCCGACGGAAACACCATATATTTT; CDR3aa: CASSRGRADGNTIYF
v_gene: TRBV27; abundance: NA; d_gene: TRBD2; j_gene: TRBJ2-7; CDR3nt: TGTGCCAGCAGCCGGACTAGCGGGAGGTACGAGCAGTACTTC; CDR3aa: CASSRTSGRYEQYF
v_gene: TRBV5-4; abundance: few; d_gene: TRBD1; j_gene: TRBJ2-1; CDR3nt: TGTGCCAGCAGCTCGAAACAGGGGATCCCGCATGAGCAGTTCTTC; CDR3aa: CASSSKQGIPHEQFF
v_gene: TRBV7-2; abundance: NA; d_gene: NA; j_gene: TRBJ2-2; CDR3nt: TGTGCCAGCAGCTCAACTAGGACGGACACCGGGGAGCTGTTTTTT; CDR3aa: CASSSTRTDTGELFF
v_gene: TRBV6-5; abundance: once; d_gene: NA; j_gene: TRBJ1-4; CDR3nt: TGTGCCAGCAGTTACTCGACGTACGGGGAAAAACTGTTTTTT; CDR3aa: CASSYSTYGEKLFF
v_gene: TRBV28; abundance: NA; d_gene: NA; j_gene: TRBJ1-5; CDR3nt: TGTGCCAGCAGGATGGACAGCTATAGCAATCAGCCCCAGCATTTT; CDR3aa: CASRMDSYSNQPQHF
v_gene: TRBV15; abundance: NA; d_gene: NA; j_gene: TRBJ1-3; CDR3nt: TGTGCCACCAGCAGTCTTAAGTCGTGGGGCAACACCATATATTTT; CDR3aa: CATSSLKSWGNTIYF
v_gene: TRBV4-1; abundance: once; d_gene: TRBD1; j_gene: TRBJ1-2; CDR3nt: TGCGCCAGCAGCCAAGGTTGGACAGGGGGTAGCTATGGCTACACCTTC; CDR3aa: CASSQGWTGGSYGYTF
v_gene: TRBV15; abundance: NA; d_gene: NA; j_gene: TRBJ2-6; CDR3nt: TGTGCCACCAGCAGACCCTCGGGGAGTTCTGGGGCCAACGTCCTGACTTTC; CDR3aa: CATSRPSGSSGANVLTF
v_gene: TRBV27; abundance: NA; d_gene: NA; j_gene: TRBJ2-1; CDR3nt: TGTGCCAGCAGTGGGGGGAGGAGCTCCTACAATGAGCAGTTCTTC; CDR3aa: CASSGGRSSYNEQFF
v_gene: TRBV28; abundance: NA; d_gene: TRBD1; j_gene: TRBJ1-3; CDR3nt: TGTGCCAGCAGTCAGACAGGGTTTAAGGCTGGAAACACCATATATTTT; CDR3aa: CASSQTGFKAGNTIYF
v_gene: TRBV2; abundance: NA; d_gene: NA; j_gene: TRBJ2-7; CDR3nt: TGTGCCAGCAGTGAATGGAACGGAGCCTACGAGCAGTACTTC; CDR3aa: CASSEWNGAYEQYF
v_gene: TRBV12-2; abundance: NA; d_gene: NA; j_gene: TRBJ2-7; CDR3nt: TGTGCAAGTCCGGACAGGCCCTACGAGCAGTACTTC; CDR3aa: CASPDRPYEQYF
v_gene: TRBV5-1; abundance: few; d_gene: NA; j_gene: TRBJ2-3; CDR3nt: TGCGCCAGCAGCTTACAGGGAGATACGCAGTATTTT; CDR3aa: CASSLQGDTQYF
v_gene: TRBV28; abundance: few; d_gene: NA; j_gene: TRBJ2-2; CDR3nt: TGTGCCAGCGGTAACGGGGAGGACACCGGGGAGCTGTTTTTT; CDR3aa: CASGNGEDTGELFF
v_gene: TRBV10-2; abundance: NA; d_gene: NA; j_gene: TRBJ2-1; CDR3nt: TGCGCCAGCAGTCCCCAAGGGACTGGGTACAATGAGCAGTTCTTC; CDR3aa: CASSPQGTGYNEQFF
v_gene: TRBV11-1; abundance: NA; d_gene: TRBD1; j_gene: TRBJ1-2; CDR3nt: TGTGCCGTTGACAGGGAAGGCGGGGGCTACACCTTC; CDR3aa: CAVDREGGGYTF
v_gene: TRBV7-3; abundance: NA; d_gene: TRBD2; j_gene: TRBJ2-7; CDR3nt: TGTGCCAGCAGCTTAAAGTGGCGGGAGGGGTCCTACGAGCAGTACTTC; CDR3aa: CASSLKWREGSYEQYF
v_gene: TRBV6-5; abundance: NA; d_gene: NA; j_gene: TRBJ2-1; CDR3nt: TGTGCCAGCAGTTACTCGAGGGGGAATGAGCAGTTCTTC; CDR3aa: CASSYSRGNEQFF
v_gene: TRBV27; abundance: NA; d_gene: TRBD2; j_gene: TRBJ2-5; CDR3nt: TGTGCCAGCAGTTTCTGCGGGGGGTCCCAAGAGACCCAGTACTTC; CDR3aa: CASSFCGGSQETQYF
v_gene: TRBV5-1; abundance: NA; d_gene: NA; j_gene: TRBJ1-1; CDR3nt: TGCGCCAGCAGCTCGCAGGGAGGGGAAACTGAAGCTTTCTTT; CDR3aa: CASSSQGGETEAFF
v_gene: TRBV7-9; abundance: few; d_gene: NA; j_gene: TRBJ2-5; CDR3nt: TGTGCCAGCGCCCCAGAGACTAGAAGAGAGACCCAGTACTTC; CDR3aa: CASAPETRRETQYF
v_gene: TRBV5-1; abundance: NA; d_gene: TRBD1; j_gene: TRBJ2-6; CDR3nt: TGCGCCAGCAGCTTGCTCAAGTCGGGCAGGGGGCAAACTGGGGCCAACGTCCTGACTTTC; CDR3aa: CASSLLKSGRGQTGANVLTF
v_gene: TRBV10-1; abundance: NA; d_gene: NA; j_gene: TRBJ2-7; CDR3nt: TGCGCCAGCAGTGAGTCCCCCCCCTCCTACGAGCAGTACTTC; CDR3aa: CASSESPPSYEQYF
v_gene: TRBV7-2; abundance: NA; d_gene: NA; j_gene: TRBJ1-2; CDR3nt: TGTGCCAGCAGCCAAATCGACAGAAGGGTCTATGGCTACACCTTC; CDR3aa: CASSQIDRRVYGYTF
v_gene: TRBV5-4; abundance: few; d_gene: TRBD1; j_gene: TRBJ1-3; CDR3nt: TGTGCCAGCAGCACCTCGACAGGGGGCAATGGAAACACCATATATTTT; CDR3aa: CASSTSTGGNGNTIYF
v_gene: TRBV7-6; abundance: NA; d_gene: TRBD1; j_gene: TRBJ2-3; CDR3nt: TGTGCCAGCAGCTTAGCGACCGGGACAGAGACAGATACGCAGTATTTT; CDR3aa: CASSLATGTETDTQYF
v_gene: TRBV2; abundance: few; d_gene: TRBD2; j_gene: TRBJ2-5; CDR3nt: TGTGCCAGCAGTTACCACCCGACAGCGGGGGCAGGAGAGACCCAGTACTTC; CDR3aa: CASSYHPTAGAGETQYF
v_gene: TRBV10-1; abundance: NA; d_gene: TRBD1; j_gene: TRBJ1-2; CDR3nt: TGCGCCAGCAGCGCCAGGGCGCGACAGGGGCGCGACTATGGCTACACCTTC; CDR3aa: CASSARARQGRDYGYTF